This T cell receptor (beta chain) emerged from a study of graft-versus-host responses after intestinal transplantation. Study as a whole: Transplantation in recipients was multivisceral, liver-intestinal, or isolated intestinal. Among the recipients, all got anti-thymocyte globulin induction and then tacrolimus and steroids for 3 to 4 years.

The V end lost 3 bases, the J end lost 4 bases, and 13 bases lay between the germline ends. The CDR3 is 14 amino acids. From germline, CDR1 is MNHEY and CDR2 SMNVEV (reference sequence). Libraries were prepared by immunoSEQ multiplex PCR; TCRdb keeps only in-frame clonotypes and omits some of them. The sample shows some 86,000 clones, about 90% of them seen only once. Study conclusions and caveats: GvH clones turned up in recipient marrow; some had shown up first in ileum or blood.

With respect to this clone: Its antigen is not known.

This receptor was identified in a human donor who received an intestinal transplant. This rearrangement joins TRBV27 to TRBJ2-7; D possibly matches TRBD1 or TRBD2 (5 bases each). The sample was unstimulated CD8+ T cells sorted from spleen or lymph node cells, taken before intestinal transplant. Here the CDR3 DNA reads TGTGCCAGCAGTTTTGGGGGAAACTTATACGAGCAGTACTTC. It translates to CASSFGGNLYEQYF.